This T cell receptor beta chain was recovered during a study of cytomegalovirus exposure and HLA in healthy donors. About the study: Around 87 million unique TCRs, all from HLA-typed donors, were included in an early release of the data.

General observations from the study: The likely origin of a cluster of highly shared sequence variants was a sequencing artifact.

CDR1 is MNHEY and CDR2 is SVGAGI in the germline V gene. The CDR3 sequence is 15 residues long. V trimming: 4 bases; J trimming: 5 bases; junction bases outside the gene matches: 9. This clone has a handful of counts. Its antigen remains unknown. Use of 60 Vbeta and 13 Jbeta primers characterized the PCR. Assay used: immunoSEQ multiplex PCR; TCRdb lists only in-frame clones, some missing. Of roughly 120,000 clones listed, about three quarters were seen once; the top ten hold 8.2%. The chain couples TRBV6-5 to TRBJ2-5; 8 bases are shared with TRBD2. The source of this sequence is a woman in her thirties or forties in good health and CMV-seropositive. Sequenced material: PBMCs. The CDR3 is CASSSGGAEWETQYF. CDR3 nucleotide sequence: TGTGCCAGCAGTTCCGGGGGGGCCGAATGGGAGACCCAGTACTTC.